This T cell receptor (beta chain) was captured in a study of Ad26.COV2.S vaccination and SARS-CoV-2 variants. Study conclusions and caveats: Spike-specific TCR breadth was greater in vaccine than placebo recipients.

The CDR3 spans 13 residues. V lost 9 bases to trimming and J lost 1 base, with 12 bases between them. CDR1 is KGHSH and CDR2 is LQKENI in the germline V gene. TCRdb keeps only in-frame clones here, not all; method: immunoSEQ multiplex PCR. The data hold about 350,000 clones, with about 85% observed a single time. Described treatment: 15 to 20 received Ad26.COV2.S at low or high dose, single or two shots; about 5 received placebo; per-sample allocation not given. Vaccine and placebo recipients were sampled on day 63 after the first injection. Comment on this clone: Antigen unknown.

This TCR derives from a person between 18 and 59 years old who received the Ad26.COV2.S COVID-19 vaccine or a placebo. The rearrangement uses TRBV18 and TRBJ1-1, with D possibly being TRBD1 (5 bases). The material sequenced was peripheral blood, taken in a trial of Ad26.COV2.S vaccine versus placebo. CDR3 amino acids: CASAKGQNTEAFF. The CDR3 DNA reads as TGTGCCAGTGCTAAAGGACAGAACACTGAAGCTTTCTTT.